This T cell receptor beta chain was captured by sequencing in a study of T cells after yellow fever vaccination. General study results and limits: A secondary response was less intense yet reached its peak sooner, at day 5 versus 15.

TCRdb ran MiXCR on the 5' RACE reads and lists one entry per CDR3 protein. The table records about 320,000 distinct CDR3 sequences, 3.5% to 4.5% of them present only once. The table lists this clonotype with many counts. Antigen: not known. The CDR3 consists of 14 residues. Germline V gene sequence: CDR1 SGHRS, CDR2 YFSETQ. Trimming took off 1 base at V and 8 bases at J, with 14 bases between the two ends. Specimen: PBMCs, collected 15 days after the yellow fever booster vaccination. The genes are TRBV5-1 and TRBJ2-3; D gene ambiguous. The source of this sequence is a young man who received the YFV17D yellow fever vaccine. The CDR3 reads CASSLFPSVVTQYF. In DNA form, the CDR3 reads TGCGCCAGCAGCTTGTTTCCGTCGGTTGTTACGCAGTATTTT.